A selection of T cell receptor beta chains follows, all from one sample in a study of T cell changes during pregnancy in multiple sclerosis. The protocol was immunoSEQ multiplex PCR, while the TCRdb copy is restricted to in-frame clones and leaves out a portion. The sample lists 35,000 to 55,000 clones; 90% to 95% were seen once. The material sequenced was CD8+ T cells from peripheral blood mononuclear cells, taken after pregnancy. The receptors come from a female donor with multiple sclerosis, enrolled in a pregnancy study. Each CDR3 is given with its conserved first and last residue. The D gene is left open where the match is weak. Not every row has a clone size; where given, it reads once, few, many or a size class.

clone size | J gene | D gene | V gene | CDR3 DNA | CDR3 protein
. | TRBJ2-7 | TRBD1 | TRBV4-1 | TGCGCCAGCAGCCACGCAGGGGGAGCCTACGAGCAGTACTTC | CASSHAGGAYEQYF
. | TRBJ2-7 | TRBD1 | TRBV9 | TGTGCCAGCAGCGTAGAACCGGACAGGGAATCCTACGAGCAGTACTTC | CASSVEPDRESYEQYF
. | TRBJ2-1 | TRBD2 | TRBV9 | TGTGCCAGCAGCGTCGCGGGGGGTGGTTTCAATGAGCAGTTCTTC | CASSVAGGGFNEQFF
. | TRBJ1-2 | . | TRBV11-2 | TGTGCCAGCAGCTCCCAAAACTATGGCTACACCTTC | CASSSQNYGYTF
. | TRBJ2-7 | . | TRBV27 | TGTGCCAGCATGGGCCCGTTCGATATTAACTACGAGCAGTACTTC | CASMGPFDINYEQYF
. | TRBJ1-1 | . | TRBV4-1 | TGCGCCAGCAGCCCCAGGGGCGCAGGCACTGAAGCTTTCTTT | CASSPRGAGTEAFF
once | TRBJ2-1 | TRBD1 | TRBV27 | TGTGCCAGCAGTCGACAGGGGTCCTACAATGAGCAGTTCTTC | CASSRQGSYNEQFF
. | TRBJ2-1 | TRBD2 | TRBV9 | TGTGCCAGCAGCGTTAGCGGGAGTACCTACAATGAGCAGTTCTTC | CASSVSGSTYNEQFF
. | TRBJ2-2 | TRBD1 | TRBV9 | TGTGCCAGCAGCGTTCAGGGACAGGTGGTCACCGGGGAGCTGTTTTTT | CASSVQGQVVTGELFF
. | TRBJ2-1 | TRBD2 | TRBV13 | TGTGCCAGCAGCTTAGTACTAGCGGGCGACAATGAGCAGTTCTTC | CASSLVLAGDNEQFF
. | TRBJ2-1 | . | TRBV2 | TGTGCCAGCAGTGAACCGACAGATTACAATGAGCAGTTCTTC | CASSEPTDYNEQFF
. | TRBJ2-1 | TRBD2 | TRBV10-2 | TGCGCCAGCGGGGGAGGGTGGGAGTGGGGCAATGAGCAGTTCTTC | CASGGGWEWGNEQFF
. | TRBJ1-5 | TRBD1 | TRBV7-9 | TGTGCCAGCAGCCTGACAGGGGATAGCAATCAGCCCCAGCATTTT | CASSLTGDSNQPQHF
. | TRBJ2-7 | TRBD2 | TRBV11-1 | TGTGCCAGCAGCTTCGGGACTAACCTCTACGCGCAGTACTTC | CASSFGTNLYAQYF
. | TRBJ2-7 | . | TRBV11-2 | TGTGCCAGCAGCTTGGAGGTGGGGAGGTACGAGCAGTACTTC | CASSLEVGRYEQYF
. | TRBJ1-1 | . | TRBV2 | TGTGCCAGCATGCTGCAACGGACTGAAGCTTTCTTT | CASMLQRTEAFF
. | TRBJ2-1 | TRBD2 | TRBV27 | TGTGCCAGCAGTTCCCAACCGGGACTAGCGGGAGGTTCCTTGTACAATGAGCAGTTCTTC | CASSSQPGLAGGSLYNEQFF
. | TRBJ2-7 | TRBD1 | TRBV6-1 | TGTGCCAGCAGTGAACGCCAGGGGGCTCGGAACGAGCAGTACTTC | CASSERQGARNEQYF
once | TRBJ1-2 | . | TRBV14 | TGTGCCAGCAGCCTCCCGTCGGGGGAGGGCTACACCTTC | CASSLPSGEGYTF
. | TRBJ1-1 | . | TRBV29-1 | TGCAGCGTTGCCAGAATGAACACTGAAGCTTTCTTT | CSVARMNTEAFF
few | TRBJ2-7 | . | TRBV4-1 | TGCGCCAGCAGCTCCGGGACACCTCCCTACGAGCAGTACTTC | CASSSGTPPYEQYF
. | TRBJ2-7 | . | TRBV2 | TGTGCCAGCAGGATGGGCCCCTACGAGCAGTACTTC | CASRMGPYEQYF
. | TRBJ2-5 | . | TRBV19 | TGTGCCAGTAGTATCGGACAGGGAGGGGAGACCCAGTACTTC | CASSIGQGGETQYF
. | TRBJ2-2 | TRBD2 | TRBV5-1 | TGCGCCAGCAGCTTAGGAGCGACCGGGACTAGCAGCGGGGAGCTGTTTTTT | CASSLGATGTSSGELFF
. | TRBJ1-5 | . | TRBV19 | TGTGCCAGTAGTATGTGGGCAGCAAATCAGCCCCAGCATTTT | CASSMWAANQPQHF
. | TRBJ2-2 | . | TRBV7-6 | TGTGCCAGCAGCTTAGCGGCAGGGAACACCGGGGAGCTGTTTTTT | CASSLAAGNTGELFF
. | TRBJ2-7 | . | TRBV27 | TGTGCCAGCAGTCCGCGGGGGCTGGGGGGTCTAGGGGAGCAGTACTTC | CASSPRGLGGLGEQYF
. | TRBJ2-3 | TRBD1 | TRBV7-9 | TGTGCCAGCAGCTTATGGGGCTCGACAGGGGGAGACAAGAGAGATACGCAGTATTTT | CASSLWGSTGGDKRDTQYF
few | TRBJ2-7 | . | TRBV11-2 | TGTGCCAGCAGCCTTCGGGGCGAGCAGTACTTC | CASSLRGEQYF
. | TRBJ1-1 | . | TRBV2 | TGTGCCAGCAATCCATCAGGGTTAACGGATGAAGCTTTCTTT | CASNPSGLTDEAFF
. | TRBJ2-7 | TRBD2 | TRBV7-6 | TGTGCCAGCAGCTTAGAGGCTAGCGGGACGTACGAGCAGTACTTC | CASSLEASGTYEQYF
. | TRBJ2-1 | . | TRBV7-9 | TGTGCCAGCAGCAGAGGTTACAATGAGCAGTTCTTC | CASSRGYNEQFF
. | TRBJ2-7 | . | TRBV28 | TGTGCCAGCAGTCCACCCTCGGACAACGAGCAGTACTTC | CASSPPSDNEQYF
. | TRBJ2-1 | TRBD2 | TRBV5-1 | TGCGCCAGCAGATCGACTAGCGGACCAGGTTTCGGTGAGCAGTTCTTC | CASRSTSGPGFGEQFF
. | TRBJ2-7 | . | TRBV5-4 | TGTGCCAGCAGCTCTGTGGGAGCATACGAGCAGTACTTC | CASSSVGAYEQYF
. | TRBJ2-1 | TRBD2 | TRBV27 | TGTGCCAGCAGTGAACTAGCGGGGGGTCCCCTCGATGGGCAGTTCTTC | CASSELAGGPLDGQFF
. | TRBJ2-7 | . | TRBV28 | TGTGCCAGCCAATCCACGGGTCGGGTCTACGAGCAGTACTTC | CASQSTGRVYEQYF
. | TRBJ2-6 | . | TRBV27 | TGTGCCAGCAGTTTATCGGGGGGACTTAACTCTGGGGCCAACGTCCTGACTTTC | CASSLSGGLNSGANVLTF
once | TRBJ2-1 | TRBD2 | TRBV27 | TGTGCCAGCAGCTTAGGCGGGGGGTCCTACAATGAGCAGTTCTTC | CASSLGGGSYNEQFF
. | TRBJ2-2 | . | TRBV29-1 | TGCAGCGTTGAAGCCAGGGCGAACACCGGGGAGCTGTTTTTT | CSVEARANTGELFF
once | TRBJ2-1 | TRBD2 | TRBV7-3 | TGTGCCAGCAGCTTATCCGGGAGGTTCAATGAGCAGTTCTTC | CASSLSGRFNEQFF
. | TRBJ1-2 | TRBD1 | TRBV5-1 | TGCGCCAGCAGCACCGACAGGGAAGGGGACTATGGCTACACCTTC | CASSTDREGDYGYTF
few | TRBJ1-1 | . | TRBV13 | TGTGCCAGCAGCTTAGAGGGAGGGAAGGAAGCTTTCTTT | CASSLEGGKEAFF
. | TRBJ2-7 | TRBD1 | TRBV7-9 | TGTGCCAGCAGCCCAGGACAGGGAGGCCCCTACGAGCAGTACTTC | CASSPGQGGPYEQYF
. | TRBJ1-1 | TRBD1 | TRBV27 | TGTGCCAGCAGTTCGGGACAGATGAACACTGAAGCTTTCTTT | CASSSGQMNTEAFF
. | TRBJ1-2 | TRBD1 | TRBV4-1 | TGCGCCAGCAGCCACGGGACAGGGATACGCTATGGCTACACCTTC | CASSHGTGIRYGYTF
. | TRBJ2-1 | TRBD2 | TRBV2 | TGTGCCAGCAGATTTGACCGGACTAGCGGGAGCTCCCATGAGCAGTTCTTC | CASRFDRTSGSSHEQFF
. | TRBJ2-2 | TRBD1 | TRBV6-1 | TGTGCCAGCAGTGAAGGGGGTGGGGGACAGGTTACCGGGGAGCTGTTTTTT | CASSEGGGGQVTGELFF
. | TRBJ1-2 | TRBD1 | TRBV20-1 | TGCAGTGCTAACAGGGGGGAAGGCTACACCTTC | CSANRGEGYTF
. | TRBJ2-7 | TRBD1 | TRBV7-9 | TGTGCCAGCAGCCCTGCCTTTTGGGACAGTTCCTACGAGCAGTACTTC | CASSPAFWDSSYEQYF
. | TRBJ2-3 | TRBD2 | TRBV6-4 | TGTGCCAGCAGTGAAGCTAGCGGGAGCACAGATACGCAGTATTTT | CASSEASGSTDTQYF
. | TRBJ2-7 | TRBD2 | TRBV19 | TGTGCCAGTAGTAACTCTCTAGCGGGAGGGGCTTACGACCGGCAGTACTTC | CASSNSLAGGAYDRQYF
. | TRBJ2-3 | TRBD2 | TRBV11-2 | TGTGCCAGCAGCCCTGGACTAGCGGGAGCAGATACGCAGTATTTT | CASSPGLAGADTQYF
. | TRBJ2-1 | TRBD2 | TRBV4-2 | TGTGCCAGCAGCCAGTCGCTAGCGGGGGCCAGTTACAATGAGCAGTTCTTC | CASSQSLAGASYNEQFF
. | TRBJ2-3 | . | TRBV4-1 | TGCGCCAGCAGCCAACCCCAACAGGGTTTCCGCCTCACAGATACGCAGTATTTT | CASSQPQQGFRLTDTQYF
. | TRBJ2-1 | TRBD2 | TRBV29-1 | TGCAGCGTTGATAGACTAGCGGGAGCTATCTACAATGAGCAGTTCTTC | CSVDRLAGAIYNEQFF
. | TRBJ2-7 | . | TRBV16 | TGTGCCAGCAGCCAATTGAGGAACGAGCAGTACTTC | CASSQLRNEQYF